This T cell receptor (beta chain) was retrieved from a study of blood T cells in healthy people across ages. Alongside a J-beta primer mix, a sample-barcoded 5' primer served in a second PCR lasting 7 to 11 cycles. One entry per CDR3 protein, called by TCRdb with MiXCR from the 5' RACE reads. The table has approximately 760,000 distinct CDR3 sequences, more than 20% seen once. V shed 0 bases and J 2 bases; nucleotides not matched to a gene: 8. The length of the CDR3 is 16 residues. Germline loops: CDR1 SQVTM, CDR2 ANQGSEA. The data were also submitted as part of a second study, on T cells of mothers and their children. That report notes: The effect of thymic selection on TCR recombination output is similar between related and unrelated pairs.

The chain joins TRBV29-1 to TRBJ2-5; 8 nucleotides agree with TRBD2. Sequencing was carried out using blood. The clonotype comes from a boy between 10 and 17 years old in good health. The CDR3 region has the DNA TGCAGCGTTGAAGATCCGGGCGGGAGGACTCAAGAGACCCAGTACTTC. It yields the protein CSVEDPGGRTQETQYF.